The 20 T cell receptor beta chains presented below share a single source sample, sequenced in a study of blood T cell repertoires in COVID-19. Profiled with immunoSEQ multiplex PCR; TCRdb holds only in-frame clones, not every one. Of fewer than 350,000 clones detected, roughly 90% appear once; the ten largest clones hold about 7%. Sequencing was done on a sample of peripheral blood. The receptors come from a woman in her 30s with COVID-19, enrolled during active disease.

The chain recombines TRBV10-2 with TRBJ1-5; TRBD1 agrees at 8 bases. CDR3 length: 17 residues. With V trimmed by 2 bases and J by 7 bases, 13 bases remained unmatched. Germline V gene lookup returns CDR1 WSHSY and CDR2 SAAADI. Here the CDR3 reads CASSETTGAPGRQPQHF. In DNA, the CDR3 is TGCGCCAGCAGTGAGACGACAGGGGCCCCAGGCCGCCAGCCCCAGCATTTT.

The chain recombines TRBV3-1 (or the pseudogene TRBV3-2) with TRBJ1-1; a possible D gene is TRBD1 (5 bases). This CDR3 comprises 12 residues. V lost 3 bases and J lost 4, with 6 bases in between. Per the germline V gene, CDR1 is LGHDT and CDR2 is YNNKEL (reference sequence). The CDR3 protein is CASSHGGTEAFF. CDR3 coding DNA: TGTGCCAGCAGCCACGGGGGCACTGAAGCTTTCTTT.

The chain carries TRBV27 and TRBJ1-1, with 12 positions matching TRBD1. The junction had 6 bases not matched to a gene; V was cut back by 6 bases and J by 7 bases. CDR3 length equals 14 residues. The germline V gene has CDR1 MNHEY and CDR2 SMNVEV (reference sequence). The CDR3 region is CASRTGTGGFEAFF. CDR3 coding DNA: TGTGCCAGCAGGACCGGGACAGGGGGCTTTGAAGCTTTCTTT.

The CDR3 loop reads CASSWAGTASTDTQYF. The CDR3 DNA is TGTGCCAGCAGCTGGGCCGGGACTGCTAGCACAGATACGCAGTATTTT. The chain couples TRBV28 to TRBJ2-3, with D maybe TRBD2 (6 bases). Germline V gene sequence: CDR1 MDHEN, CDR2 SYDVKM. The length of the CDR3 is 16 residues. With 6 bases removed from V and 0 bases from J, the gap between germline ends came to 16 bases.

This sequence joins TRBV28 and TRBJ1-4; 7 nucleotides agree with TRBD1. The CDR3 loop spans 14 amino acids. Germline CDR1 and CDR2: MDHEN and SYDVKM. With V trimmed by 8 bases and J by 5 bases, 8 bases remained unmatched. The CDR3 here is CASGQIQGNEKLFF. CDR3 DNA sequence: TGTGCCAGCGGGCAGATACAGGGGAATGAAAAACTGTTTTTT.

The chain uses TRBV4-2 and TRBJ1-5, with D maybe TRBD1 (6 bases). Trimming removed 4 bases from V and 4 bases from J, with 35 bases in between. This CDR3 contains 22 residues. From germline, CDR1 is LGHNA and CDR2 YNFKEQ. The CDR3 nucleotides read TGTGCCAGCAGCCTAACTTGGCGGGGGCAGTATATTTCGAAGCACCTTAATCAGCCCCAGCATTTT. Protein: CASSLTWRGQYISKHLNQPQHF.

The chain employs TRBV28 and TRBJ2-3; D may be TRBD1 (5 bases). With 3 bases removed from V and 3 bases from J, the gap between germline ends came to 16 bases. The CDR3 covers 16 residues. Germline values: CDR1 MDHEN, CDR2 SYDVKM. This CDR3 is CASSFVERAGTDTQYF. CDR3 DNA sequence: TGTGCCAGCAGTTTTGTGGAACGCGCAGGGACAGATACGCAGTATTTT.

A few counts support this clone. CDR3 amino acids: CASTHRSGELFF. CDR3 sequence (DNA): TGTGCCAGCACCCATAGATCCGGGGAGCTGTTTTTT. V and J are TRBV7-3 and TRBJ2-2; D not resolved. The germline gives CDR1 SGHTA, CDR2 FQGTGA. CDR3 length: 12 residues. V lost 7 bases and J 6 bases, leaving 9 bases between the germline ends.

The V gene is TRBV9, the J gene TRBJ2-1; a weak D match, TRBD2 (5 bases). Trimming cost V 2 bases and J 0 bases, with 9 bases left between them. Per germline, CDR1 SGDLS and CDR2 YYNGEE. The CDR3 has 15 amino acids. The CDR3 coding sequence is TGTGCCAGCAGCGTGCAAGAGGGCTCCTACAATGAGCAGTTCTTC. Protein product: CASSVQEGSYNEQFF.

V usage is TRBV7-8 and J usage is TRBJ1-5; D is unresolved. Germline assignment: CDR1 SGHVS and CDR2 FQNEAQ. This CDR3 has 15 residues. V lost 3 bases and J 3 bases, leaving 12 bases between the germline ends. The CDR3 DNA sequence: TGTGCCAGCAGCTTCCTTCGGGGTACCAATCAGCCCCAGCATTTT. Its protein product is CASSFLRGTNQPQHF. Full variable domain (outside the CDR3, taken from reference TRBV7-8 and TRBJ1-5): GAGVSQSPRYKVAKRGQDVALRCDPISGHVSLFWYQQALGQGPEFLTYFQNEAQLDKSGLPSDRFFAERPEGSVSTLKIQRTQQEDSAVYLCASSFLRGTNQPQHFGDGTRLSIL.

The rearrangement links TRBV5-1 to TRBJ2-2; D is perhaps TRBD1 (5 bases). The germline V and J ends were trimmed by 6 bases and 6 bases, with 12 bases remaining between them. There are 13 residues in the CDR3. Germline CDR1 SGHRS, CDR2 YFSETQ. The CDR3 region has the DNA TGCGCCAGCACCCCTTCAGGGCCCGGGGAGCTGTTTTTT. This gives the protein CASTPSGPGELFF.

The chain joins TRBV6-4 to TRBJ2-1; D is ambiguous. Germline V gene lookup returns CDR1 MRHNA and CDR2 SNTAGT. This CDR3 is built from 13 residues. Trimming cost V 4 bases and J 2 bases, with 6 bases left between them. The CDR3 region has the DNA TGTGCCAGCAGTGCAGGCGCCTACAATGAGCAGTTCTTC. Translating it yields CASSAGAYNEQFF.

The J gene is TRBJ2-1, the V gene TRBV7-6, with a weak D call TRBD2 (6 bases). The CDR3 is 16 amino acids. The V gene lost 5 bases and the J gene lost 5 bases, with 19 bases spanning the gap. The germline V gene encodes CDR1 SGHVS and CDR2 FNYEAQ. The chain's CDR3 is CASSPEIRDSDNEQFF. CDR3 coding DNA: TGTGCCAGCAGCCCAGAGATTCGGGACTCTGACAATGAGCAGTTCTTC.

The chain employs TRBV6-5 and TRBJ1-2, with TRBD1 matching 9 bases. The CDR3 covers 14 residues. With V trimmed by 7 bases and J by 3 bases, 6 bases remained unmatched. The germline CDR1 and CDR2 sequences are MNHEY and SVGAGI. The CDR3 nucleotides read TGTGCCAGCACTCGGACAGGGGTCGACTATGGCTACACCTTC. Translation gives CASTRTGVDYGYTF.

The genes are TRBV18 and TRBJ1-5; D ambiguous. The germline gives CDR1 KGHSH, CDR2 LQKENI. The CDR3 loop spans 15 amino acids. Trimming removed 5 bases from V and 5 bases from J, with 16 bases in between. This chain's CDR3 is CASSDLMGSHQPQHF. The DNA of the CDR3 is TGTGCCAGCTCAGATTTGATGGGGAGTCATCAGCCCCAGCATTTT.

This clone was picked up a small number of times. The chain employs TRBV30 and TRBJ1-2; D not resolved. Germline V lookup: CDR1 GTSNPN, CDR2 SVGIG (reference sequence). V lost 0 bases and J lost 3, with 11 bases in between. This CDR3 region has 14 residues. The DNA of the CDR3 is TGTGCCTGGAGTGTGGCGGGTTTCGACTATGGCTACACCTTC. Translated, it gives CAWSVAGFDYGYTF.

The chain combines TRBV2 with TRBJ2-5, with D possibly TRBD2 on 6 matching bases. The CDR3 runs 16 residues. V was shortened by 3 bases and J by 0 bases, with 14 bases between the two germline ends. The germline V gene encodes CDR1 SNHLY and CDR2 FYNNEI. The CDR3 here is CASSERLATNQETQYF. CDR3 coding DNA: TGTGCCAGCAGTGAGAGGCTAGCGACTAACCAAGAGACCCAGTACTTC.

This clone was observed a single time. This chain connects TRBV27 to TRBJ1-1, with D unclear. This CDR3 comprises 13 residues. V gave up 2 bases and J gave up 4 bases, with 8 bases separating them. Germline CDR1 reads MNHEY; CDR2 reads SMNVEV (reference sequence). The chain's CDR3 is CASSLLAGTEAFF. The CDR3 bases are TGTGCCAGCAGTTTACTGGCTGGCACTGAAGCTTTCTTT.

The chain carries TRBV30 and TRBJ2-5, with 13 nucleotides matching TRBD2. V shed 2 bases, J shed 4 bases, and the junction held 4 bases outside the gene matches. Germline CDR1 and CDR2: GTSNPN and SVGIG (reference sequence). There are 15 residues in the CDR3. Written as DNA, the CDR3 is TGTGCCTGGAGTCCGGGACTAGCGGGACCAGAGACCCAGTACTTC. It yields the protein CAWSPGLAGPETQYF.

V usage is TRBV27 and J usage is TRBJ2-7; D may be TRBD1 (6 bases). V gave up 5 bases and J gave up 2 bases, with 10 bases separating them. The CDR3 length is 13 residues. Germline-derived CDR1 and CDR2 are MNHEY and SMNVEV (reference sequence). CDR3 sequence reads: CASSKTGAYEQYF. The CDR3 bases are TGTGCCAGCAGTAAGACAGGAGCCTACGAGCAGTACTTC.